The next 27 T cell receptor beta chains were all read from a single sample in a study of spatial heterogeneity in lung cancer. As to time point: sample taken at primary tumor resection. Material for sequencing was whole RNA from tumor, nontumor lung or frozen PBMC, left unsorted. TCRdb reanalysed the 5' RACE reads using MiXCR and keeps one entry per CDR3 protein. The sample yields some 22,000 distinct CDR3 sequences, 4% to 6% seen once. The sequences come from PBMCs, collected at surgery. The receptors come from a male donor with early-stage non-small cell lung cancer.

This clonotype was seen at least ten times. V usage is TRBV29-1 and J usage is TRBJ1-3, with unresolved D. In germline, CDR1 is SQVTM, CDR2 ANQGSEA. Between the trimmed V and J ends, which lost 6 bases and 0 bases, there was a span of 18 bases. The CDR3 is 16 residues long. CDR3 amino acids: CSVGLGPPSSGNTIYF. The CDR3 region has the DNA TGCAGCGTAGGTCTTGGGCCGCCAAGCTCTGGAAACACCATATATTTT.

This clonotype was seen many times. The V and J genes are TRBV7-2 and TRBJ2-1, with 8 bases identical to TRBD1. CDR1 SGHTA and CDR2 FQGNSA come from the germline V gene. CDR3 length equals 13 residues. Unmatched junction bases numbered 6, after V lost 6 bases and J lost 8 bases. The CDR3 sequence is CASRSTGADEQFF. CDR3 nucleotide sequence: TGTGCCAGCAGATCGACAGGGGCCGATGAGCAGTTCTTC.

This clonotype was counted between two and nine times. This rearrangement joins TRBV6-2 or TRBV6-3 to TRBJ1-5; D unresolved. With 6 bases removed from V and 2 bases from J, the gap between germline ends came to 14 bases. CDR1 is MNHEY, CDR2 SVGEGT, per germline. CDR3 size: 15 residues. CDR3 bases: TGTGCCAGCAGACGGTCAGCAGCGGGCAATCAGCCCCAGCATTTT. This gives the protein CASRRSAAGNQPQHF.

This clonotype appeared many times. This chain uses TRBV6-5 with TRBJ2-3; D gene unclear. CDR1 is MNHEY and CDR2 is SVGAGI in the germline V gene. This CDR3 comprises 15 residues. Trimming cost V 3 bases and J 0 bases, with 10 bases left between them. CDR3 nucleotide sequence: TGTGCCAGCAGTTATGGCGGATCTAGCACAGATACGCAGTATTTT. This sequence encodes CASSYGGSSTDTQYF.

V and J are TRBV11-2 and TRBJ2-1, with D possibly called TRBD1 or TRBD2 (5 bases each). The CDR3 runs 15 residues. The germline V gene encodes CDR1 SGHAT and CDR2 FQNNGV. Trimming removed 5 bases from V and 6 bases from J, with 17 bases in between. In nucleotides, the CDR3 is TGTGCCAGCAGCCACCGGGACCTGGCGGGCAATGAGCAGTTCTTC. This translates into CASSHRDLAGNEQFF.

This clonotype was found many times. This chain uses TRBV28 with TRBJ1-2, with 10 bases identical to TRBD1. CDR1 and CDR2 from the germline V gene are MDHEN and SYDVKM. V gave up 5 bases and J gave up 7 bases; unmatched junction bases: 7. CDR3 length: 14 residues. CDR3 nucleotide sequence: TGTGCCAGCAGTCCCGGGACAGGGGTTGGTGGCTACACCTTC. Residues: CASSPGTGVGGYTF.

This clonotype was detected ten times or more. The CDR3 loop reads CASSNQGLVDNEQFF. In DNA form, the CDR3 reads TGTGCCAGCAGTAATCAAGGACTAGTAGACAATGAGCAGTTCTTC. The chain combines TRBV25-1 with TRBJ2-1, with 7 positions matching TRBD2. V lost 5 bases, J lost 5 bases, and 9 bases stayed unmatched. Germline V lookup: CDR1 MGHDK, CDR2 SYGVNS. The CDR3 spans 15 residues.

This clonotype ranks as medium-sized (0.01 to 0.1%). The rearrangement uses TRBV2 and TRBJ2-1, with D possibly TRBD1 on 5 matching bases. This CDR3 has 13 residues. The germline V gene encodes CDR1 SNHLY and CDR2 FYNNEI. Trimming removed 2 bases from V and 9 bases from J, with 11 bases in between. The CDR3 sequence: CASSEIGESEQFF. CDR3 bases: TGTGCCAGCAGTGAAATAGGGGAAAGTGAGCAGTTCTTC. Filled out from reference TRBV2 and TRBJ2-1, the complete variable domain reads EPEVTQTPSHQVTQMGQEVILRCVPISNHLYFYWYRQILGQKVEFLVSFYNNEISEKSEIFDDQFSVERPDGSNFTLKIRSTKLEDSAMYFCASSEIGESEQFFGPGTRLTVL.

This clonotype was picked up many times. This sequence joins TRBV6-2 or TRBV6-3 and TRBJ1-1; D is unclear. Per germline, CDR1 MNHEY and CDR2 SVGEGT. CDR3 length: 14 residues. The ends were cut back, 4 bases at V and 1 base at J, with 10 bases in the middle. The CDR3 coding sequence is TGTGCCAGCAGTTTGATGGCGGGGAACACTGAAGCTTTCTTT. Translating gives CASSLMAGNTEAFF.

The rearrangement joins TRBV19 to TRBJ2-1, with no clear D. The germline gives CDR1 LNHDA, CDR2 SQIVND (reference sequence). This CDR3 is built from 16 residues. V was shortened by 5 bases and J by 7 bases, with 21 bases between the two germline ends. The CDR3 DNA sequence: TGTGCCAGTAGTGCCCTGGCGGCGGCCCGAATTAATGAGCAGTTCTTC. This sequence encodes CASSALAAARINEQFF.

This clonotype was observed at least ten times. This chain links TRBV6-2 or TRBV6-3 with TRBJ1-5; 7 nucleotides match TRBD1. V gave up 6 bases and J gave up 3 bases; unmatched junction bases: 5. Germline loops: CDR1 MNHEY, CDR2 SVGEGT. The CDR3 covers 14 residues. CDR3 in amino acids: CASRTGTVNQPQHF. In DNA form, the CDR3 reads TGTGCCAGCAGGACCGGGACAGTCAATCAGCCCCAGCATTTT.

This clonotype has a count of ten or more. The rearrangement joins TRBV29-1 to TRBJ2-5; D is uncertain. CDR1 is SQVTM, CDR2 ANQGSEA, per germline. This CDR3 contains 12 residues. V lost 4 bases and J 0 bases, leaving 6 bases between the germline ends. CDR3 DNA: TGCAGCGTTGCCAGGTACCAAGAGACCCAGTACTTC. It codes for CSVARYQETQYF. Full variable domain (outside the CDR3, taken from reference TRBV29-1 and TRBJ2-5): SAVISQKPSRDICQRGTSLTIQCQVDSQVTMMFWYRQQPGQSLTLIATANQGSEATYESGFVIDKFPISRPNLTFSTLTVSNMSPEDSSIYLCSVARYQETQYFGPGTRLLVL.

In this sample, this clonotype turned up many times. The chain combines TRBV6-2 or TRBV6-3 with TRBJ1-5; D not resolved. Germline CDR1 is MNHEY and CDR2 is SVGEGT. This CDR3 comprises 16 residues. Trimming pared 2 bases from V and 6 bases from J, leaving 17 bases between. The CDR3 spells CASSYGIGQRGQPQHF. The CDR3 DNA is TGTGCCAGCAGTTACGGAATCGGCCAGCGGGGTCAGCCCCAGCATTTT.

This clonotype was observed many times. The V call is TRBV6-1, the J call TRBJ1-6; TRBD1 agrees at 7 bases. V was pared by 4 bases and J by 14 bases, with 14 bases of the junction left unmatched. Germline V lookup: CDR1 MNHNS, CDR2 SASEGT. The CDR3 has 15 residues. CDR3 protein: CASSGNRGPLRALHF. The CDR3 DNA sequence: TGTGCCAGCAGTGGGAACAGGGGTCCCTTGAGGGCCCTCCACTTT.

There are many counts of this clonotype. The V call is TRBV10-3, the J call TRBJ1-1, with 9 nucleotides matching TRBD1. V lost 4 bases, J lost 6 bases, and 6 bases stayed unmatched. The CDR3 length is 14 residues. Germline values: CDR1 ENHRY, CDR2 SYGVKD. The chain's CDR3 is CAISVQGQGAEAFF. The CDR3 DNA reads TGTGCCATCAGTGTCCAGGGACAGGGCGCTGAAGCTTTCTTT.

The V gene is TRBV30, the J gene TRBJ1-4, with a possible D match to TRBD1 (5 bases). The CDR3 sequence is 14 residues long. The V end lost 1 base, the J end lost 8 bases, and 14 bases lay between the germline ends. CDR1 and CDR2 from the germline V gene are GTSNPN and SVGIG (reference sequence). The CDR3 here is CAWSGHRGDEKLFF. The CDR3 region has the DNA TGTGCCTGGAGTGGCCATAGGGGTGACGAAAAACTGTTTTTT.

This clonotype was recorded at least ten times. This CDR3 reads CSAPGTGPKEQYF. Here the CDR3 DNA reads TGCAGTGCCCCTGGGACAGGGCCTAAAGAGCAGTACTTC. This chain links TRBV20-1 with TRBJ2-7, with 9 bases fitting TRBD1. CDR3 length equals 13 residues. Germline V lookup: CDR1 DFQATT, CDR2 SNEGSKA (reference sequence). V lost 6 bases, J lost 7 bases, and 10 bases stayed unmatched.

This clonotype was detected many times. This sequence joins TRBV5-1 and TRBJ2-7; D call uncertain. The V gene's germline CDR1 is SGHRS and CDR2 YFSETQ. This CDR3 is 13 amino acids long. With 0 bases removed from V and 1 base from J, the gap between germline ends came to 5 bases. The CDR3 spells CASSLAGSYEQYF. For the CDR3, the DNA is TGCGCCAGCAGCTTGGCAGGTTCCTACGAGCAGTACTTC.

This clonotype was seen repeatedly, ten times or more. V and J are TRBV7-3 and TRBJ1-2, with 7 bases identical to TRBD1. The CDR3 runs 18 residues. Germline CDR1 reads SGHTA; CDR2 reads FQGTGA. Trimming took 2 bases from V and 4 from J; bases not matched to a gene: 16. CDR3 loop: CASSLPVEGQPRGYGYTF. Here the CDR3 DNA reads TGTGCCAGCAGCTTACCCGTGGAGGGACAGCCTCGCGGCTATGGCTACACCTTC.

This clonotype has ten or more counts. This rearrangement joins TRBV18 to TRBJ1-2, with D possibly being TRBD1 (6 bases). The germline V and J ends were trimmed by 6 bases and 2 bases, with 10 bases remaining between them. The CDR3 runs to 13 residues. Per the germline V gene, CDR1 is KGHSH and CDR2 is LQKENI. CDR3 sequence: CASSQGFNYGYTF. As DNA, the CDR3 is TGTGCCAGCTCTCAGGGGTTCAACTATGGCTACACCTTC.

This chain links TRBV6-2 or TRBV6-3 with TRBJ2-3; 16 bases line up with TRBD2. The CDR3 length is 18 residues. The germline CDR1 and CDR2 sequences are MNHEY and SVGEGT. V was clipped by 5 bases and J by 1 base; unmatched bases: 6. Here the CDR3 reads CASSAPGLAGGGTDTQYF. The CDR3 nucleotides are TGTGCCAGCAGTGCTCCGGGACTAGCGGGGGGGGGCACAGATACGCAGTATTTT.

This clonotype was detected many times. Here the CDR3 reads CASSEETSGEMFF. For the CDR3, the DNA is TGTGCCAGCAGTGAAGAGACTAGCGGGGAAATGTTCTTC. The V call is TRBV6-4, the J call TRBJ2-1; 11 bases are shared with TRBD2. CDR1 MRHNA and CDR2 SNTAGT come from the germline V gene. The CDR3 sequence is 13 residues long. J lost 15 bases, V lost 3 bases, and 7 bases had no gene match.

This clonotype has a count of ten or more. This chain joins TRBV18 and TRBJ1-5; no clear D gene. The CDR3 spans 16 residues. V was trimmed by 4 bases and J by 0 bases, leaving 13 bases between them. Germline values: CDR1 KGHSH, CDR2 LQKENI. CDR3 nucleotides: TGTGCCAGCTCACGAGGGAACCAGTATAGCAATCAGCCCCAGCATTTT. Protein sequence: CASSRGNQYSNQPQHF. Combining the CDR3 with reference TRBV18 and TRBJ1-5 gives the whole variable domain NAGVMQNPRHLVRRRGQEARLRCSPMKGHSHVYWYRQLPEEGLKFMVYLQKENIIDESGMPKERFSAEFPKEGPSILRIQQVVRGDSAAYFCASSRGNQYSNQPQHFGDGTRLSIL.

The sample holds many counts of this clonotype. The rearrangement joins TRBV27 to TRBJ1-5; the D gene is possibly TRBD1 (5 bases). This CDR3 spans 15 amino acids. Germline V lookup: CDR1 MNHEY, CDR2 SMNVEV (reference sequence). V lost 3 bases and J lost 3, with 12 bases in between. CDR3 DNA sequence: TGTGCCAGCAGTTTTTTGGGGCAGACCAATCAGCCCCAGCATTTT. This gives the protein CASSFLGQTNQPQHF.

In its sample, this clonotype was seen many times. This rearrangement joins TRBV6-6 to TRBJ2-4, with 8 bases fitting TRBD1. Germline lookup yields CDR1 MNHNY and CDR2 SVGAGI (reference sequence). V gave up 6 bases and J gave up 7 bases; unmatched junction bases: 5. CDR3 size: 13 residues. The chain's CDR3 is CASSRDRTNIQYF. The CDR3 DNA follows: TGTGCCAGCAGCCGGGACAGGACTAACATTCAGTACTTC.

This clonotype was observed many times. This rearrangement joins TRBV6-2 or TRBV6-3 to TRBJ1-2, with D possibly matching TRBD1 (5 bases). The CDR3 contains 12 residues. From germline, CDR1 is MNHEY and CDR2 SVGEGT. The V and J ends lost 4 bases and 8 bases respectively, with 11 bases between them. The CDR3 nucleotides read TGTGCCAGCAGTTCGGGACCCCAAGGCTACACCTTC. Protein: CASSSGPQGYTF.

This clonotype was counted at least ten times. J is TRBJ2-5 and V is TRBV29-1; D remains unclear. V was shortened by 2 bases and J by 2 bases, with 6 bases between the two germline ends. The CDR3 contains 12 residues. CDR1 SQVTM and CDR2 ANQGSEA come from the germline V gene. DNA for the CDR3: TGCAGCGTTGAATACAATCAAGAGACCCAGTACTTC. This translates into CSVEYNQETQYF.